This T cell receptor (beta chain) stems from a study of blood T cell repertoires in COVID-19. About the research overall: Specimens from acute and convalescent COVID-19 originated in the United States, Italy and Spain. Sample material is recorded as cDNA or gDNA derived from T cells, B-cell-depleted T cells, or PBMCs.

This clone was seen once. In the original analysis: Researchers report that nucleated cell counts were estimated from reference gene primer amplification. Some clones are missing from TCRdb's copy, which holds only in-frame ones; the method was immunoSEQ multiplex PCR. The V and J calls and clone size were taken over from that table, and D and trimming were inferred from the DNA. The table includes about 260,000 clones, around 87% detected once. J was trimmed by 5 bases and V by 3 bases; bases with no gene match: 12. The CDR3 consists of 17 residues. Germline CDR1 SGHTA, CDR2 FQGTGA. The sequence derives from a woman aged 45-59 years with acute or convalescent COVID-19. The V gene is TRBV7-3, the J gene TRBJ2-3; 9 bases agree with TRBD1. Sequencing used peripheral blood. Written as DNA, the CDR3 is TGTGCCAGCAGCTTGAATGACAGGGGGGGTTTCGGAGATACGCAGTATTTT. Its protein product is CASSLNDRGGFGDTQYF.